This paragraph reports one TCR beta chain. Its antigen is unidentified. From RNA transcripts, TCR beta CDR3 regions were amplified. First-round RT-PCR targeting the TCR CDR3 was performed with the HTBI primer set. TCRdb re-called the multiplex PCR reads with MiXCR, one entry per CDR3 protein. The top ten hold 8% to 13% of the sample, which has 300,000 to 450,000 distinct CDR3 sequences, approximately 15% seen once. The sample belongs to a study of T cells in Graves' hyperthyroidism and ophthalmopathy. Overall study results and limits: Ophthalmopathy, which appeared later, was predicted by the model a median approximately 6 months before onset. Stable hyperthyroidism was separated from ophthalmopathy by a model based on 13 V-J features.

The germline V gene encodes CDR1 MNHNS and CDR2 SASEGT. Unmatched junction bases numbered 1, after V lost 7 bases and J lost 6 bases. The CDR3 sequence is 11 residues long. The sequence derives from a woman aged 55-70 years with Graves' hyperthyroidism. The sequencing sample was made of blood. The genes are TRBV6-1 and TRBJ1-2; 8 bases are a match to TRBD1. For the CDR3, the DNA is TGTGCCAGCACACAGGGGGATGGCTACACCTTC. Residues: CASTQGDGYTF.